The 22 T cell receptor beta chains below were found in one sample sequenced in a study of cytomegalovirus exposure and HLA in healthy donors. Both 60 Vbeta primers and 13 Jbeta primers went into the PCR. Data came from immunoSEQ multiplex PCR; TCRdb stores just in-frame clones and leaves some out. Of roughly 190,000 clones listed, about 83% are singletons. The material sequenced was PBMCs. Receptors were obtained from a man aged 40-55 years in good health and CMV-seropositive.

The chain carries TRBV19 and TRBJ2-1; tentatively, D is TRBD2 (6 bases). This CDR3 is built from 12 residues. Trimming left V 2 bases short and J 9 bases short, with 8 bases between. CDR1 and CDR2 from the germline V gene are LNHDA and SQIVND (reference sequence). The CDR3 DNA reads TGTGCCAGTAGTATATGGGGGGTTGAGCAGTTCTTC. This codes for CASSIWGVEQFF.

Concerning this clone itself: The junction departs from germline at one end; a sequencing error may be responsible. J is TRBJ2-4 and V is TRBV10-3; possibly TRBD1 for D (6 bases). The CDR3 is 16 residues long. Per the germline V gene, CDR1 is ENHRY and CDR2 is SYGVKD. In nucleotides, the CDR3 is TGTGCCATCAGTGAGTCGAAACAGGGTGTAGGAAACAGTCAGTACTTC. Its translation: CAISESKQGVGNSQYF.

This clone was counted a few times. This rearrangement joins TRBV7-2 to TRBJ1-1; 7 nucleotides agree with TRBD1. Germline CDR1 SGHTA, CDR2 FQGNSA. Trimming cost V 5 bases and J 5 bases; bases outside gene matches: 5. The CDR3 loop spans 13 amino acids. CDR3 residues: CASSPGGWTEAFF. The CDR3 nucleotides are TGTGCCAGCAGCCCAGGGGGGTGGACTGAAGCTTTCTTT.

The V call is TRBV7-9, the J call TRBJ1-1; D uncertain. The ends were cut back, 4 bases at V and 0 bases at J, with 9 bases in the middle. This CDR3 spans 14 amino acids. Germline V gene sequence: CDR1 SEHNR, CDR2 FQNEAQ (reference sequence). Written as DNA, the CDR3 is TGTGCCAGCAGCTCCTCTTCAGTGAACACTGAAGCTTTCTTT. Its translation is CASSSSSVNTEAFF. The variable domain in full, with the rest retrieved from reference TRBV7-9 and TRBJ1-1, is DTGVSQNPRHKITKRGQNVTFRCDPISEHNRLYWYRQTLGQGPEFLTYFQNEAQLEKSRLLSDRFSAERPKGSFSTLEIQRTEQGDSAMYLCASSSSSVNTEAFFGQGTRLTVV.

This clone was seen a single time. The chain employs TRBV7-2 and TRBJ2-1, with TRBD1 matching over 10 bases. The length of the CDR3 is 15 residues. V lost 5 bases to trimming and J lost 4 bases; unmatched junction nucleotides: 5. Germline V gives CDR1 SGHTA, CDR2 FQGNSA. The CDR3 region is CASSPGTGVYNEQFF. Written as DNA, the CDR3 is TGTGCCAGCAGCCCCGGGACAGGGGTATACAATGAGCAGTTCTTC.

The chain couples TRBV4-1 to TRBJ2-7; TRBD2 is a possible D gene (6 bases). V gave up 3 bases and J gave up 3 bases, with 18 bases separating them. The CDR3 length is 16 residues. Germline V lookup: CDR1 MGHRA, CDR2 YSYEKL. DNA for the CDR3: TGCGCCAGCAGCCAGGGAGGTGGGGCGGCCTTCTACGAGCAGTACTTC. Translating gives CASSQGGGAAFYEQYF.

J is TRBJ1-1 and V is TRBV7-9; the match to TRBD1 covers 8 bases. Germline assignment: CDR1 SEHNR and CDR2 FQNEAQ (reference sequence). V shed 5 bases, J shed 4 bases, and the junction held 6 bases outside the gene matches. The CDR3 loop spans 14 amino acids. CDR3 amino acids: CASSDRGGGTEAFF. DNA for the CDR3: TGTGCCAGCAGCGACAGGGGAGGCGGCACTGAAGCTTTCTTT.

This sequence joins TRBV6-5 and TRBJ2-3; perhaps TRBD2 as D (5 bases). From germline, CDR1 is MNHEY and CDR2 SVGAGI. The CDR3 spans 14 residues. The V end was cut by 7 bases, the J end by 5 bases, with 16 bases between. This chain's CDR3 is CASTSWGERDTQYF. The CDR3 DNA follows: TGTGCCAGCACCTCTTGGGGAGAAAGAGATACGCAGTATTTT.

V gene TRBV19 combines with J gene TRBJ1-2; no reliable D call. This CDR3 has 16 residues. Per germline, CDR1 LNHDA and CDR2 SQIVND (reference sequence). Trimming stripped 4 bases from V and 2 bases from J, with 17 bases between. CDR3 in amino acids: CASSKGSGLFNYGYTF. In DNA, the CDR3 is TGTGCCAGTAGTAAAGGGAGTGGATTATTCAACTATGGCTACACCTTC.

This clone appeared a single time. The rearrangement uses TRBV5-1 and TRBJ2-1, with D possibly TRBD2 on 6 matching bases. The CDR3 runs to 14 residues. The V end was cut by 4 bases, the J end by 2 bases, with 10 bases between. The germline gives CDR1 SGHRS, CDR2 YFSETQ. CDR3 in DNA: TGCGCCAGCAGCCGGGGGATTCCCTACAATGAGCAGTTCTTC. This encodes CASSRGIPYNEQFF.

The chain carries TRBV27 and TRBJ2-6, with D possibly being TRBD2 (5 bases). The CDR3 is made up of 15 amino acids. Germline V CDR1 and CDR2: MNHEY, SMNVEV (reference sequence). V shed 7 bases and J shed 0 bases, with 10 bases lying between them. The CDR3, as DNA: TGTGCCAGCACCCCGGGGAGCTCTGGGGCCAACGTCCTGACTTTC. It yields the protein CASTPGSSGANVLTF.

The genes are TRBV5-1 and TRBJ2-3; tentative D call: TRBD2 (5 bases). V lost 4 bases and J 5 bases, leaving 11 bases between the germline ends. The CDR3 is 13 amino acids. Germline loops: CDR1 SGHRS, CDR2 YFSETQ. This CDR3 reads CASSLDRGDTQYF. The CDR3 nucleotides are TGCGCCAGCAGCCTGGACCGGGGAGATACGCAGTATTTT.

The chain employs TRBV5-8 and TRBJ1-1; D uncertain. Germline values: CDR1 SGHTS, CDR2 YDEGEE. Between the trimmed V and J ends, which lost 0 bases and 3 bases, there was a span of 15 bases. The length of the CDR3 is 16 residues. Written as DNA, the CDR3 is TGTGCCAGCAGCTTGGGGTCCTCTTCGCGGGACACTGAAGCTTTCTTT. It translates to CASSLGSSSRDTEAFF.

This clone was counted a few times. CDR3 residues: CASTTTGYNEQFF. CDR3 nucleotides: TGTGCCAGCACAACGACAGGCTACAATGAGCAGTTCTTC. The chain links TRBV6-5 to TRBJ2-1; tentatively, D is TRBD1 (6 bases). The germline V and J ends were trimmed by 7 bases and 3 bases, with 10 bases remaining between them. The CDR3 covers 13 residues. Per germline, CDR1 MNHEY and CDR2 SVGAGI.

This CDR3 reads CSVEGAGRDNEQFF. Here the CDR3 DNA reads TGCAGCGTTGAAGGCGCGGGAAGAGACAATGAGCAGTTCTTC. The V and J genes are TRBV29-1 and TRBJ2-1; TRBD2 is a possible D gene (6 bases). Germline CDR1 SQVTM, CDR2 ANQGSEA. The CDR3 is 14 amino acids. Deletions cut 1 base from V and 5 bases from J, with 12 bases between.

This chain connects TRBV5-1 to TRBJ2-1; weak D call: TRBD1 (6 bases). CDR1 and CDR2 (germline): SGHRS, YFSETQ. CDR3 size: 16 residues. V was pared by 4 bases and J by 2 bases, with 16 bases between. The DNA for the CDR3 is TGCGCCAGCAGCCCTAGACCCGGGACACCCTACAATGAGCAGTTCTTC. Its translation: CASSPRPGTPYNEQFF.

The chain uses TRBV6-1 and TRBJ2-7, with 8 bases matching TRBD1. The CDR3 has 13 residues. Losses at the gene ends were 5 bases for V and 6 bases for J; bases not matched to a gene: 6. Germline V gives CDR1 MNHNS, CDR2 SASEGT. The CDR3: CASSHMDRAEQYF. CDR3 in DNA: TGTGCCAGCAGTCACATGGACAGGGCCGAGCAGTACTTC.

The rearrangement joins TRBV25-1 to TRBJ2-3; TRBD2 agrees at 7 bases. Germline assignment: CDR1 MGHDK and CDR2 SYGVNS. Trimming at V came to 3 bases and at J to 4 bases, leaving 1 base not matched to a gene. The CDR3 is made up of 13 amino acids. The CDR3 region has the DNA TGTGCCAGCAGTGATGGGAGGGCAGATACGCAGTATTTT. Translating it yields CASSDGRADTQYF.

The chain uses TRBV6-1 and TRBJ1-5; 9 bases align to TRBD1. The CDR3 is 15 residues long. Germline values: CDR1 MNHNS, CDR2 SASEGT. J lost 1 base, V lost 8 bases, and 6 bases had no gene match. The CDR3: CASVPGQGSNQPQHF. The CDR3, as DNA: TGTGCCAGCGTTCCGGGACAGGGAAGCAATCAGCCCCAGCATTTT.

This chain uses TRBV7-9 with TRBJ1-2; the D gene is possibly TRBD1 (6 bases). Trimming cost V 5 bases and J 4 bases, with 11 bases left between them. CDR1 and CDR2 (germline): SEHNR, FQNEAQ (reference sequence). The CDR3 spans 13 residues. The CDR3 nucleotides read TGTGCCAGCAGCCCGGACAGATTCTATGGCTACACCTTC. The encoded protein is CASSPDRFYGYTF.

This clone has only one observation. The chain links TRBV11-3 to TRBJ2-1; D is possibly TRBD2 (5 bases). The CDR3 spans 14 residues. V dropped 1 base and J dropped 9 bases, with 13 bases sitting between them. Germline CDR1 SGHNT, CDR2 YENEEA. CDR3: CASSLGPVGSEQFF. The CDR3 DNA follows: TGTGCCAGCAGCTTAGGACCTGTGGGGAGTGAGCAGTTCTTC.

The chain uses TRBV29-1 and TRBJ1-3, with D unresolved. This CDR3 is 13 amino acids long. V was pared by 7 bases and J by 0 bases, with 10 bases between. Germline CDR1 reads SQVTM; CDR2 reads ANQGSEA. In DNA form, the CDR3 reads TGCAGCGGGTCGACAAGCTCTGGAAACACCATATATTTT. Translated, it gives CSGSTSSGNTIYF.